The 8 T cell receptor beta chains listed next were all sequenced from one sample in a study of OX40 agonist ivuxolimab in advanced cancers. TCRdb's table, derived via immunoSEQ multiplex PCR, lists solely in-frame clones and lacks some. This sample has approximately 94,000 clones, with about 90% found just once. The material sequenced was CD4+ or CD8+ T cells sorted from blood, taken in a trial of the OX40 agonist ivuxolimab. These receptors were obtained from an adult with an advanced solid tumor such as melanoma, head and neck, liver or kidney cancer.

This chain connects TRBV18 to TRBJ2-2; TRBD1 agrees at 8 bases. The junction had 5 bases not matched to a gene; V was cut back by 3 bases and J by 2 bases. The CDR3 covers 16 residues. The germline CDR1 and CDR2 sequences are KGHSH and LQKENI. The chain's CDR3 is CASSPRTGINTGELFF. Here the CDR3 DNA reads TGTGCCAGCTCACCCAGGACAGGGATTAACACCGGGGAGCTGTTTTTT.

The chain couples TRBV11-1 to TRBJ1-1; D is unresolved. Trimming left V 1 base short and J 2 bases short, with 5 bases between. Germline loops: CDR1 SGHAT, CDR2 FQDESV (reference sequence). The CDR3 runs to 13 residues. The CDR3: CASSLGSNTEAFF. In DNA, the CDR3 is TGTGCCAGCAGCTTAGGGAGCAACACTGAAGCTTTCTTT.

The chain uses TRBV6-6 and TRBJ1-1; weak D call: TRBD1 (6 bases). The CDR3 loop spans 15 amino acids. The V end lost 5 bases, the J end lost 1 base, and 14 bases lay between the germline ends. Germline V gives CDR1 MNHNY, CDR2 SVGAGI (reference sequence). CDR3 loop: CASSQNRVGNTEAFF. For the CDR3, the DNA is TGTGCCAGCAGTCAAAACAGGGTAGGGAACACTGAAGCTTTCTTT.

This chain connects TRBV4-2 to TRBJ1-3; a possible D gene is TRBD1 (5 bases). The CDR3 consists of 14 residues. V was cut by 4 bases and J by 2 bases, with 9 bases left in between. Germline-derived CDR1 and CDR2 are LGHNA and YNFKEQ. The CDR3 is CASSPQVPGNTIYF. In nucleotides, the CDR3 is TGTGCCAGCAGCCCACAGGTTCCTGGAAACACCATATATTTT.

V gene TRBV7-6 combines with J gene TRBJ2-7; perhaps D is TRBD1 or TRBD2 (5 bases each). CDR3 length equals 13 residues. The germline CDR1 and CDR2 sequences are SGHVS and FNYEAQ. V lost 1 base and J 3 bases, leaving 7 bases between the germline ends. This chain's CDR3 is CASSLVGGYEQYF. CDR3 DNA: TGTGCCAGCAGCTTAGTTGGGGGCTACGAGCAGTACTTC. Full variable domain (remainder filled in from reference TRBV7-6 and TRBJ2-7): GAGVSQSPRYKVTKRGQDVALRCDPISGHVSLYWYRQALGQGPEFLTYFNYEAQQDKSGLPNDRFSAERPEGSISTLTIQRTEQRDSAMYRCASSLVGGYEQYFGPGTRLTVT.

V is TRBV27 and J is TRBJ2-2; D could derive from TRBD1 or TRBD2 (5 bases each). V lost 5 bases, J lost 2 bases, and 15 bases lay in between. Germline V gene sequence: CDR1 MNHEY, CDR2 SMNVEV (reference sequence). The CDR3 spans 16 residues. This CDR3 reads CASSPFGDGNTGELFF. The CDR3 DNA sequence: TGTGCCAGCAGTCCGTTCGGGGACGGAAACACCGGGGAGCTGTTTTTT.

This chain uses TRBV5-6 with TRBJ2-2; D is ambiguous. The CDR3 covers 13 residues. The germline V gene has CDR1 SGHDT and CDR2 YYEEEE. Trimming removed 2 bases at V and 8 bases at J, with 10 bases between. The CDR3 coding sequence is TGTGCCAGCAGCTTTCAACTCATGGGGGAGCTGTTTTTT. Protein product: CASSFQLMGELFF. Using reference TRBV5-6 and TRBJ2-2 for the parts outside the CDR3, the full variable domain is DAGVTQSPTHLIKTRGQQVTLRCSPKSGHDTVSWYQQALGQGPQFIFQYYEEEERQRGNFPDRFSGHQFPNYSSELNVNALLLGDSALYLCASSFQLMGELFFGEGSRLTVL.

The chain is built from TRBV6-1 and TRBJ1-5, with a possible D match to TRBD1 (5 bases). Trimming took off 1 base at V and 5 bases at J, with 12 bases between the two ends. Per germline, CDR1 MNHNS and CDR2 SASEGT. CDR3 length: 15 amino acids. CDR3 amino acids: CASSEEWTGHQPQHF. The CDR3 region has the DNA TGTGCCAGCAGTGAAGAATGGACGGGACATCAGCCCCAGCATTTT.